This T cell receptor beta chain is from a study of cytomegalovirus exposure and HLA in healthy donors. Study details: Early released data comprised 80 million or so unique TCRs from HLA-typed donors. Findings of the study overall: In a later analysis, an Asian-associated ancestry cluster reportedly showed fewer N-insertions than the approximately 700-donor mean.

J was trimmed by 7 bases and V by 0 bases; bases with no gene match: 5. CDR1 MNHNY and CDR2 SVGAGI come from the germline V gene (reference sequence). This CDR3 has 15 amino acids. Regarding this clone: Its antigen is currently unknown.

The PCR employed 60 Vbeta primers together with 13 Jbeta primers. In the original workflow: A later analysis counted approximately 80 million unique TCR beta chains, around 11 million shared. Using immunoSEQ multiplex PCR, the repertoire was profiled, and TCRdb retains in-frame clones only, with some absent. V and J calls plus clone size are reproduced from that table; the DNA served to infer D and trimming. The repertoire holds about 180,000 clones, with 80% to 90% as singletons. The source material was PBMCs. The TCR sequence derives from a girl aged 2 to 10 in good health and CMV-seropositive. The chain carries TRBV6-6 and TRBJ1-4; TRBD1 aligns across 7 bases. The CDR3 DNA follows: TGTGCCAGCAGTTACTCCCGACAGGGTGGTGAAAAACTGTTTTTT. This encodes CASSYSRQGGEKLFF.